This T cell receptor (beta chain) stems from a study of technical replicates of blood from a handful of donors. Profiled with immunoSEQ multiplex PCR; TCRdb holds only in-frame clones, not every one. Here the sample spans more than 65,000 clones, roughly 89% being singletons. This CDR3 comprises 16 residues. The germline V gene encodes CDR1 WSHSY and CDR2 SAAADI. Trimming removed 2 bases from V and 6 bases from J; junction bases left unmatched: 10. This clone was detected only once. The sequencing input was T cells isolated from PBMCs. The clonotype comes from a human donor in good health. Some clones in this sample may be carry-over from other donors' samples. The V call is TRBV10-2, the J call TRBJ2-7; TRBD2 matches at 10 bases. CDR3: CASSEDTLAGVAEQYF. CDR3 sequence (DNA): TGCGCCAGCAGTGAGGATACCCTAGCGGGAGTTGCCGAGCAGTACTTC.